This T cell receptor beta chain was sequenced in a study of blood T cells in healthy people across ages. Germline-derived CDR1 and CDR2 are PRHDT and FYEKMQ (reference sequence). V lost 5 bases to trimming and J lost 0 bases; unmatched junction nucleotides: 7. The CDR3 has 16 residues. PCR was performed a second time for roughly 6 to 12 cycles using a sample-barcoded 5' primer and a J-beta primer mix. TCRdb used MiXCR to reprocess the 5' RACE reads, holding one entry per CDR3 protein. This sample has over 450,000 distinct CDR3 sequences; 24% occur once, and the top ten carry around 10%. This clonotype was seen a few times. This same sample was also part of a study on T cells of mothers and their children.

The specimen was blood. This chain uses TRBV13 with TRBJ2-7, with 10 bases identical to TRBD1. The receptor's source is a boy aged 10-17 years in good health. Here the CDR3 reads CASSPRQGASSYEQYF. In nucleotides, the CDR3 is TGTGCCAGCAGCCCAAGACAGGGGGCGAGCTCCTACGAGCAGTACTTC.